This T cell receptor (beta chain) came from a study of PD-1 blockade in mismatch repair-deficient tumors. Study overall: Patients had 12 mismatch repair-deficient cancer types, all previously treated and progressing.

About this clone: What it binds is unknown.

Study results and caveats: Tumor-resident clones, often undetectable pretreatment in blood, expanded then contracted after pembrolizumab.

The protocol was immunoSEQ multiplex PCR, while the TCRdb copy is restricted to in-frame clones and leaves out a portion. The table has more than 40,000 clones, approximately 81% seen once. All patients were mismatch repair deficient, assessed by either PCR or immunohistochemistry. The source was peripheral blood, collected approximately 20 weeks after starting pembrolizumab. This receptor was taken from an adult with mismatch repair-deficient cancer.

CDR3 coding DNA: TGTGCCAGCAGCCACGGGGAGACCCAGTACTTC. Encoded protein: CASSHGETQYF. V usage is TRBV14 and J usage is TRBJ2-5; D is ambiguous. The CDR3 spans 11 residues. Germline values: CDR1 SGHDN, CDR2 FVKESK. Trimming shortened V by 3 bases and J by 5 bases, and 4 bases separated the two germline ends.